The rows below give T cell receptor beta chains drawn from one sample of a study of cytomegalovirus exposure and HLA in healthy donors. Libraries were prepared by immunoSEQ multiplex PCR; TCRdb keeps only in-frame clonotypes and omits some of them. The data show 170,000 or so clones, 70% to 85% seen once. Sequences were obtained from PBMCs. These receptors all stem from a woman aged 60-75 years in good health and CMV-seropositive. CDR3s include the opening cysteine and the closing phenylalanine or tryptophan. A D gene is named only where the DNA matches it firmly. Size values are once, few and many counts, or a class for expanded clones, and some rows have none.

DNA	CDR3	D	size	V	J
TGTGCCACCAGCGGAGGACTAGCGGGAGTCACAGATACGCAGTATTTT	CATSGGLAGVTDTQYF	TRBD2	NA	TRBV15	TRBJ2-3
TGTGCCAGCTCACCAGCTGTCCGTTACAGGGCCTACGAGCAGTACTTC	CASSPAVRYRAYEQYF	NA	NA	TRBV18	TRBJ2-7
TGTGCCAGCAGGGGACAGGGGGCCTCCTACGAGCAGTACTTC	CASRGQGASYEQYF	TRBD1	once	TRBV28	TRBJ2-7
TGTGCCGGCGTTTTAGGTCCGGGACAGACGCATTCACCCCTCCACTTT	CAGVLGPGQTHSPLHF	NA	NA	TRBV21-1	TRBJ1-6
TGTGCCAGCAGCTTATCGACGGTCCCTGCCGGGGATGAGCAGTTCTTC	CASSLSTVPAGDEQFF	NA	NA	TRBV11-3	TRBJ2-1
TGTGCCAGCAGCCCCTCTAGCGGGAACGCGTACAATGAGCAGTTCTTC	CASSPSSGNAYNEQFF	TRBD2	few	TRBV5-4	TRBJ2-1
TGTGCCAGCAGCTTACAGGGAGATACGCAGTATTTT	CASSLQGDTQYF	NA	NA	TRBV7-2	TRBJ2-3
TGTGCCAGCAGCTCACAGGGGAACACTGAAGCTTTCTTT	CASSSQGNTEAFF	NA	NA	TRBV7-2	TRBJ1-1
TGTGCCAGCAGCTTAAGTGGGCTAGCGGGAGTTGGGTCCTACAATGAGCAGTTCTTC	CASSLSGLAGVGSYNEQFF	TRBD2	few	TRBV7-2	TRBJ2-1
TGTGCCAGTAGCCAAGAAAGGGACAGCTCCTACGAGCAGTACTTC	CASSQERDSSYEQYF	TRBD1	NA	TRBV19	TRBJ2-7
TGTGCCAGCAGGGAAACGACAGGAGCTAAAGGCTACACCTTC	CASRETTGAKGYTF	NA	NA	TRBV6-5	TRBJ1-2
TGTGCCTGGGGGCCGTTTGAAGAGCAGTACTTC	CAWGPFEEQYF	NA	once	TRBV30	TRBJ2-5
TGTGCCAGCAGCGCGTATCGACTAGCGGGAGGGCCGGGCGTGATTGATACGCAGTATTTT	CASSAYRLAGGPGVIDTQYF	TRBD2	NA	TRBV9	TRBJ2-3
TGTGCCTGGATAAGTGCAGGGGCTTTCTTT	CAWISAGAFF	NA	NA	TRBV30	TRBJ1-1
TGTGCCAGCAGCCCCCCCCAGGCTTTGAGTGAGCAGTACTTC	CASSPPQALSEQYF	NA	NA	TRBV28	TRBJ2-7
TGTGCCAGCAGCCCCGGATGGACAGGGACCCACGAGCAGTACTTC	CASSPGWTGTHEQYF	TRBD1	once	TRBV11-2	TRBJ2-7
TGCGCCAGCAGCGGGTACACTAGCGGGAGGGCCTACGAGCAGTACTTC	CASSGYTSGRAYEQYF	TRBD2	NA	TRBV5-1	TRBJ2-7
TGTGCCAGCAGTTCACCTTCGACAGGGGGTGGCTTCTATGGCTACACCTTC	CASSSPSTGGGFYGYTF	TRBD1	few	TRBV27	TRBJ1-2
TGTGCCAGCAGTTGGGGGACAGGGAAGGGGTACGAGCAGTACTTC	CASSWGTGKGYEQYF	TRBD1	NA	TRBV27	TRBJ2-7
TGTGCCAGCAGCCCTAAAAGGACAGGGGCCCATAATGGAGCTTTCTTT	CASSPKRTGAHNGAFF	TRBD1	NA	TRBV7-8	TRBJ1-1
TGTGCCAGCAGCCAAGAGGACAGGGCTGGGGCCAACGTCCTGACTTTC	CASSQEDRAGANVLTF	TRBD1	NA	TRBV4-2	TRBJ2-6
TGTGCCAGCAGCTTACAGTCCACAGCGGGAGAGACCCAGTACTTC	CASSLQSTAGETQYF	NA	NA	TRBV7-8	TRBJ2-5
TGTGCCAGCAGCCCCGCGGGACTAGCGGCCACAGATACGCAGTATTTT	CASSPAGLAATDTQYF	TRBD2	NA	TRBV5-4	TRBJ2-3
TGTGCCAGTAGTACCTCCGGGACAGTTTACGAGCAGTACTTC	CASSTSGTVYEQYF	TRBD1	NA	TRBV19	TRBJ2-7
TGTGCCAGCACCCCCGGGACAGGGATGAATGAGCAGTTCTTC	CASTPGTGMNEQFF	TRBD1	NA	TRBV7-8	TRBJ2-1
TGTGCCAGCAGTTATGAGCGGGGTAACCCCCAAAGAGTCGCTTTCTTT	CASSYERGNPQRVAFF	NA	NA	TRBV6-5	TRBJ1-1
TGTGCCTCCAGGACAGTAACTGGGGCCAACGGCCTGACTTTC	CASRTVTGANGLTF	NA	NA	TRBV30	TRBJ2-6
TGTGCCAGCAGTGAATCGTGGCTAGCGGGAGGAGAGGAGCAGTTCTTC	CASSESWLAGGEEQFF	TRBD2	few	TRBV2	TRBJ2-1
TGTGCCAGCAGCTTAGTTAGAACGGATACGCAGTATTTT	CASSLVRTDTQYF	NA	NA	TRBV7-7	TRBJ2-3
TGTGCCAGCAGTTTTGGTGGGGCGGGAGAAAAACTGTTTTTT	CASSFGGAGEKLFF	NA	NA	TRBV28	TRBJ1-4
TGTGCCAGTAGCCTCTCCCTAGCGGGGACAGATACGCAGTATTTT	CASSLSLAGTDTQYF	TRBD2	few	TRBV19	TRBJ2-3
TGTGCCAGCAGCGATAGCCGGGGGGGAAGTACAGATACGCAGTATTTT	CASSDSRGGSTDTQYF	TRBD2	NA	TRBV13	TRBJ2-3
TGTGCCAGCTCACCCAGGGAAGGCGAAAAACTGTTTTTT	CASSPREGEKLFF	NA	few	TRBV18	TRBJ1-4
TGTGCCATCAGTGAGACGGGACAGGGCTATGGCTACACCTTC	CAISETGQGYGYTF	TRBD1	NA	TRBV10-3	TRBJ1-2
TGTGCCAGCAGTGGCGGGGTAGAGACTGAAGCTTTCTTT	CASSGGVETEAFF	NA	NA	TRBV2	TRBJ1-1
TGTGCCAGCGGCCGGGGGGGGAGGACAGATACGCAGTATTTT	CASGRGGRTDTQYF	TRBD2	NA	TRBV7-9	TRBJ2-3
TGTGCCACCTCTCGGGATTTATATAATTCACCCCTCCACTTT	CATSRDLYNSPLHF	NA	NA	TRBV19	TRBJ1-6
TGTGCCAGCAGCTTATCTAGCGGGAGGACGTACAATGAGCAGTTCTTC	CASSLSSGRTYNEQFF	TRBD2	NA	TRBV9	TRBJ2-1
TGTGCCACCAGCAGGCGGAAGGTGCTTGAAGAGACCCAGTACTTC	CATSRRKVLEETQYF	NA	NA	TRBV15	TRBJ2-5